The rows below give T cell receptor beta chains drawn from one sample of a study of shared clonotypes between healthy human individuals. Using immunoSEQ multiplex PCR, the repertoire was profiled, and TCRdb retains in-frame clones only, with some absent. The data show around 1.1 million clones, approximately 77% seen once. Sequenced sample: memory CD4+ T cells from PBMCs. The receptor set was obtained from a man younger than 30 in good health. Some clones in this sample may be carry-over from other donors' samples. Each CDR3 is given with its conserved first and last residue.

length	V	J	CDR3
16	TRBV7-2	TRBJ1-2	CASSLSPRGTNYGYTF
15	TRBV27	TRBJ2-4	CASSPGLQPQNIQYF
14	TRBV7-3	TRBJ2-3	CASSWAAASDTQYF
14	TRBV14	TRBJ2-5	CASSQENSEETQYF
17	TRBV7-6	TRBJ1-1	CASTEGIGGKEGTEAFF
16	TRBV29-1	TRBJ1-1	CSVGVQGLVANTEAFF
16	TRBV7-9	TRBJ1-3	CASSVRQGANGNTIYF
15	TRBV11-2	TRBJ2-1	CASSPKRESFNEQFF
16	TRBV5-4	TRBJ2-1	CASSIGSGSLYNEQFF
12	TRBV30	TRBJ2-5	CAGSSTAETQYF
13	TRBV25-1	TRBJ1-5	CAGSGRGNQPQHF
14	TRBV5-1	TRBJ2-3	CASTSGGAEDTQYF
17	TRBV4-1	TRBJ1-5	CASSQSGTGVSNQPQHF
14	TRBV7-2	TRBJ1-5	CASSSRQGGQPQHF
15	TRBV5-1	TRBJ2-5	CASSVPGARKETQYF
13	TRBV6-4	TRBJ1-4	CASTRATNEKLFF
17	TRBV12-2	TRBJ2-7	CASRLALGLAGRYEQYF
22	TRBV14	TRBJ2-1	CASSPPRGRLAGGTISYNEQFF
13	TRBV7-2	TRBJ1-3	CASSQTVGNTIYF
15	TRBV4-1	-	CASSRGPGGSYEQYF
14	TRBV28	TRBJ1-2	CASSTTGRGYGYTF
14	TRBV19	TRBJ1-1	CASSISGPGTEAFF
15	TRBV27	TRBJ1-2	CASSEAGTASYGYTF
13	TRBV19	TRBJ1-5	CASSITVDQPQHF
15	TRBV4-3	TRBJ1-5	CASSQRLYSNQPQHF
15	TRBV4-3	TRBJ2-4	CASSQDTGGKNIQYF